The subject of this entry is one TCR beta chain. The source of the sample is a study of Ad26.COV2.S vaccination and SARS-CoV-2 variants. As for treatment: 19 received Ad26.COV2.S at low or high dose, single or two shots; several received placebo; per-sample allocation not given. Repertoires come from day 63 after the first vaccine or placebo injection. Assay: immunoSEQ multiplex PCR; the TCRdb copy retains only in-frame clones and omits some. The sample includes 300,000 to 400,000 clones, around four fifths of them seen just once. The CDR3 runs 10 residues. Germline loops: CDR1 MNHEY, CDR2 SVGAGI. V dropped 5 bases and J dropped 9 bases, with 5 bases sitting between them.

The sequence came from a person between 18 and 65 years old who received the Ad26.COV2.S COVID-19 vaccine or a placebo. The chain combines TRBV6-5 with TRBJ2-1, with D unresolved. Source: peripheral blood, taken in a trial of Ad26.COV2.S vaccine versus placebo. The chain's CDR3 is CASSHFEQFF. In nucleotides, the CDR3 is TGTGCCAGCAGTCATTTTGAGCAGTTCTTC.